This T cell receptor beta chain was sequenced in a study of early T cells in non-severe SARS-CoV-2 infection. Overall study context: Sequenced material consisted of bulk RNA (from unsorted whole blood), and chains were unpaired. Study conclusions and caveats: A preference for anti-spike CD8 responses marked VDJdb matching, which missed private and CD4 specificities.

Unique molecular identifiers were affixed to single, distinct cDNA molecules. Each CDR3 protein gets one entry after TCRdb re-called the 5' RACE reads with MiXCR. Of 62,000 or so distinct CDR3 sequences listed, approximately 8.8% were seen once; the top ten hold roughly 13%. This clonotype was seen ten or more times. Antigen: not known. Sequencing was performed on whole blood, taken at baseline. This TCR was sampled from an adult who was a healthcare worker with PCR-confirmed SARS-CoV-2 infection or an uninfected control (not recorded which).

The CDR3 protein is CSVQQGSGNTIYF. The CDR3 nucleotides are TGCAGCGTGCAACAGGGCTCTGGAAACACCATATATTTT. The genes are TRBV29-1 and TRBJ1-3; D possibly corresponds to TRBD1 (6 bases). There are 13 residues in the CDR3. Trimming left V 6 bases short and J 0 bases short, with 9 bases between. Germline V lookup: CDR1 SQVTM, CDR2 ANQGSEA.